This TCR beta chain was observed in a study of blood T cell repertoires in COVID-19. In the study's own analysis: Quantification of nucleated cells was approximated via reference gene primer amplification. The table came from immunoSEQ multiplex PCR; TCRdb's copy has only in-frame clones and leaves some out. From that table come the V and J calls and clone size; the DNA was used to work out D and trimming. This sample carries hundreds of thousands of clones, 88% of them seen once, and the ten largest clones take about 3%. In germline, CDR1 is MDHEN, CDR2 SYDVKM. The length of the CDR3 is 15 residues. Trimming removed 6 bases from V and 0 bases from J, with 12 bases in between. Donors in Cohort 3 who had recovered were those with two negative PCRs, healthcare professional clearance, or resolution of their symptoms.

The material sequenced was PBMCs or T cells enriched from blood (not recorded which). The receptor's source is a woman aged 50 to 65 who had recovered from COVID-19. The J gene is TRBJ1-3, the V gene TRBV28; no clear D gene. The CDR3 nucleotides are TGTGCCAGCAGCCCATCCAGGCGCTCTGGAAACACCATATATTTT. It encodes CASSPSRRSGNTIYF.